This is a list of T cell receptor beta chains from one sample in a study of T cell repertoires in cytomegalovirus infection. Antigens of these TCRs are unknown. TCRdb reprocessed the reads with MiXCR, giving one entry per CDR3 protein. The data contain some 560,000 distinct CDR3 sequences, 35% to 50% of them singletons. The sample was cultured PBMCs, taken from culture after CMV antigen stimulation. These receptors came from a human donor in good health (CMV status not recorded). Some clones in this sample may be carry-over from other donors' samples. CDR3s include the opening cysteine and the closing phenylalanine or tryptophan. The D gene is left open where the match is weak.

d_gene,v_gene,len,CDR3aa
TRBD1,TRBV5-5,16,CASRFSLGTGISPLHF
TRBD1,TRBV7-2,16,CASSRRRDRGDYGYTF
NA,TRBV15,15,CATSRDLLGDQPQHF
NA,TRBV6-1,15,CASSEDRRGLTEAFF
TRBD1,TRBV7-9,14,CASSFGDRVGGYTF
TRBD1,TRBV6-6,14,CASTLGDRTYEQYF
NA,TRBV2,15,CASSVSFGVGETQYF
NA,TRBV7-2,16,CASSTPRGGSTDTQYF
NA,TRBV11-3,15,CASSPGYSMNTEAFF
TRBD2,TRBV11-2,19,CASSPEGASGALMGDTQYF
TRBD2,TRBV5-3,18,CASSSGKGTSGTYNEQFF
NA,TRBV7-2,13,CASSLEFGNEQFF
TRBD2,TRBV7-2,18,CASSLIGGTSGSTDTQYF
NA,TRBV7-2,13,CASSFRETYEQYF
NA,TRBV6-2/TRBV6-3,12,CASSYPPNEQFF
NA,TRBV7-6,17,CASSFAVRDSHNQPQHF
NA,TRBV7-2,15,CASSLRGGLGDTQYF
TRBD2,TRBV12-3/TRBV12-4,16,CASLGTSGRRTDTQYF
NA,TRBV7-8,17,CASSWGGGVGSTGELFF
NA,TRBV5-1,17,CASSLPRGSRNTDTQYF
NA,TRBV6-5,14,CASSYNSATDTQYF
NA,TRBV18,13,CASSPGGDTEAFF
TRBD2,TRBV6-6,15,CASSHSGADTYEQYF
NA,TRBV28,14,CASSFEGGNNEQFF
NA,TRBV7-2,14,CASSLGRYTYEQYF
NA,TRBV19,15,CASSLRGAAGTEAFF
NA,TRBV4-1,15,CASSQERRVYNEQFF
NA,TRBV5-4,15,CASSLSTGPGNTIYF
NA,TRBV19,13,CASTIGSNQPQHF
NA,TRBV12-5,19,CASGLVQRGFGPKNYEQYF
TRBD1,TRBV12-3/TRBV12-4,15,CASRPRQGANEKLFF
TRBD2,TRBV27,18,CASSLLTLAGVGTDTQYF
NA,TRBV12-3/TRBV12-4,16,CASSPRRVADTGELFF
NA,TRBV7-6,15,CASSLGRGEGETQYF
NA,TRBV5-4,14,CASSLGGAMRGYTF
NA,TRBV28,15,CATFEGLYSNQPQHF
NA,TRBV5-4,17,CASSLAAGPSYNSPLHF
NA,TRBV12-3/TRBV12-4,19,CASSYHLDGLPKSSYEQYF
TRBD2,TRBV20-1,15,CSARTGTSGNNEQFF
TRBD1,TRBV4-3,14,CASSQGPWDSKAFF
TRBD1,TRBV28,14,CASIAPGTGYGYTF
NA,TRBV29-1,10,CSVGEDEQFF
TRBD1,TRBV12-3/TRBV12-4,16,CASSSQGTLAKNIQYF
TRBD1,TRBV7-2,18,CASSLVGTGGMSNQPQHF
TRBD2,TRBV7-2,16,CASSLVGGGGSDTQYF
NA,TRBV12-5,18,CASAIRPGIAVSSYEQYF
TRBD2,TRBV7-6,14,CASSTGTSGSFEFF
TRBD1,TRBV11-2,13,CASSRDRDNEQFF
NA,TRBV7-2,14,CASSSQREAFEQYF
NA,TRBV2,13,CASRGQGDEKLFF
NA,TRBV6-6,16,CASSYFPGLPTGELFF
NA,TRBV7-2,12,CASSQDIGGAFF
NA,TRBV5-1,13,CASSLTAPYGYTF
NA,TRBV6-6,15,CASSSPGARADTQYF
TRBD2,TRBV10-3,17,CAISDVSSSGRTGEQFF
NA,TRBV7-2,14,CASSFWGVGDTQYF